This TCR beta chain was sequenced in a study of T cell repertoires in cytomegalovirus infection. Study details: Indications of both CMV infection and matching HLA type were provided by public TCR beta signatures.

Germline V gene sequence: CDR1 SGHTA, CDR2 FQGNSA. This CDR3 has 15 amino acids. Trimming pared 5 bases from V and 0 bases from J, leaving 13 bases between. This clonotype was recorded at least ten times. Its antigen is undetermined. Study-level findings and limits: Cumulated frequencies of public TCR beta families served to identify carriers of CMV plus the relevant HLA. HLA-C-restricted CMV-specific TCR beta clonotypes were dominant in the ex vivo response.

MiXCR, run by TCRdb on the reads, gives a single entry per CDR3 protein. The sample carries some 920,000 distinct CDR3 sequences, approximately 31% recorded once. The V gene is TRBV7-2, the J gene TRBJ1-1, with D perhaps matching TRBD1 (6 bases). The source of this sequence is a human donor in good health (CMV status not recorded). Some clones in this sample may be carry-over from other donors' samples. Sequencing used cultured CD8+ T cells from PBMCs, obtained from culture after CMV antigen stimulation. The CDR3 DNA reads TGTGCCAGCAGCCCCCTAGGGGGTTTGAACACTGAAGCTTTCTTT. The encoded protein is CASSPLGGLNTEAFF.